This TCR beta chain was retrieved from a study of response to subunit inactivated influenza vaccine. The study's findings and limits: There was a suggestion from the authors that each seasonal influenza vaccination recruits few new T cells.

This clonotype has only a few counts. Antigen unknown. MiXCR was run by TCRdb on the RT-PCR reads, yielding one entry per CDR3 protein. The sample records 800,000 or so distinct CDR3 sequences, approximately 21% being singletons. This CDR3 comprises 15 residues. CDR1 ENHRY and CDR2 SYGVKD come from the germline V gene. The J segment lost 2 bases and the V segment lost 8 bases, leaving 8 bases of the junction unmatched. This sequence joins TRBV10-3 and TRBJ2-2; TRBD2 matches at 7 bases. Source: PBMCs from blood, taken roughly 5 days after vaccination. The sequence derives from a man in his fifties who received an inactivated influenza vaccine. The CDR3: CAIGWGLPNTGELFF. In DNA form, the CDR3 reads TGTGCCATCGGGTGGGGACTACCTAACACCGGGGAGCTGTTTTTT.